What follows are 3 T cell receptor beta chains derived from one specimen sequenced in a study of blood T cell repertoires in COVID-19. Sequenced by immunoSEQ multiplex PCR; TCRdb stores in-frame clones only, minus some. Among tens of thousands of clones listed, 70% to 80% were seen once. Sequenced sample: peripheral blood. The receptors here all came from a man between 70 and 80 years old with acute or convalescent COVID-19.

The genes are TRBV9 and TRBJ2-3, with D perhaps matching TRBD2 (6 bases). This CDR3 is 14 amino acids long. Trimming removed 4 bases from V and 5 bases from J, with 14 bases in between. Looked up from germline, CDR1 is SGDLS and CDR2 is YYNGEE. The CDR3, as DNA: TGTGCCAGCAGCCCGTTTACCGGGGGAGATACGCAGTATTTT. Protein: CASSPFTGGDTQYF.

The chain recombines TRBV12-3 or TRBV12-4 with TRBJ1-1, with 8 bases fitting TRBD1. The CDR3 has 13 residues. Losses at the gene ends were 6 bases for V and 9 bases for J; bases not matched to a gene: 9. CDR3 residues: CASRLNRGGKAFF. The CDR3 bases are TGTGCCAGCAGGCTGAACAGGGGGGGAAAAGCTTTCTTT.

The rearrangement joins TRBV18 to TRBJ2-7; D not resolved. CDR1 is KGHSH and CDR2 is LQKENI in the germline V gene. This CDR3 has 12 amino acids. Trimming shortened V by 5 bases and J by 3 bases, and 8 bases separated the two germline ends. CDR3 nucleotides: TGTGCCAGCTCATCAACAAGCTACGAGCAGTACTTC. It yields the protein CASSSTSYEQYF.